This paragraph reports one TCR beta chain. Its antigen is unidentified. The sample is drawn from a study of cytomegalovirus exposure and HLA in healthy donors. CDR1 SGHVS and CDR2 FQNEAQ come from the germline V gene. V lost 0 bases and J lost 9, with 12 bases in between. The CDR3 totals 14 residues. In nominal health when sampled, donors likely had unrecorded immune exposures nonetheless. PCR amplification relied on 60 Vbeta primers (plus 13 Jbeta primers). The method was immunoSEQ multiplex PCR; TCRdb's version includes in-frame clones alone and lacks a portion of them. The sample has 150,000 or so clones, 70% to 85% seen once. The study, taken as a whole, reports: The study reported that TCR beta sequences accurately predicted HLA-A and HLA-B alleles in most subjects. A few chains linked to CMV were shown in vitro to be specific for CMV antigens. Most TCR beta V segments were productive about 90% or about 30% of the time in an earlier analysis.

The source is a man aged 25-45 years in good health and CMV-seropositive. Sequenced input: PBMCs. The V and J genes are TRBV7-8 and TRBJ2-1; D not resolved. The CDR3 loop reads CASSLATGSVEQFF. The CDR3 nucleotides are TGTGCCAGCAGCTTAGCGACCGGAAGCGTTGAGCAGTTCTTC.